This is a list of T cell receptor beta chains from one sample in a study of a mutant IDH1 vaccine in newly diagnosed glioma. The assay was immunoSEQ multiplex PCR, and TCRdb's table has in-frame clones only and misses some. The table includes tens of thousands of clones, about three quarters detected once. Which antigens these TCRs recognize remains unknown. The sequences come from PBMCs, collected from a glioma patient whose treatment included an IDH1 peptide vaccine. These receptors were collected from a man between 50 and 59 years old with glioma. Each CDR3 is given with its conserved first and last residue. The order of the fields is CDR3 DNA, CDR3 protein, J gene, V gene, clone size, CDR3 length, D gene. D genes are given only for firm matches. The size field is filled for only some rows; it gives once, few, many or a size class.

TGTGCCAGTAGTATTAGCGGGGCCCGATTCACAGATACGCAGTATTTT	CASSISGARFTDTQYF	TRBJ2-3	TRBV19	.	16	TRBD2
TGTGCCAGCAGCGCCGGGGGAAATGAAGCTTACAATGAGCAGTTCTTC	CASSAGGNEAYNEQFF	TRBJ2-1	TRBV9	.	16	.
TGTGCCTGGAATCCCCTCAGCGCAACTAATGAAAAACTGTTTTTT	CAWNPLSATNEKLFF	TRBJ1-4	TRBV30	few	15	.
TGTGCCAGCAGCGCCGAGGGACAGGGAGAAGATGAAAAACTGTTTTTT	CASSAEGQGEDEKLFF	TRBJ1-4	TRBV9	once	16	TRBD1
TGTGCCAGCAGCTTAGCGCTCAGGTGGAAGCAGGGGGAAGAGACCCAGTACTTC	CASSLALRWKQGEETQYF	TRBJ2-5	TRBV7-9	.	18	TRBD1
TGTGCCAGCAGTGCATCGGGACAGGGAATGGGTCAGCCCCAGCATTTT	CASSASGQGMGQPQHF	TRBJ1-5	TRBV28	.	16	TRBD1
TGTGCCAGCAGCCGGTCTGTGTACGGCTACACCTTC	CASSRSVYGYTF	TRBJ1-2	TRBV14	.	12	.
TGTGCGAGCCGGTCAGCTGGCGGGGGGGAAGAGACCCAGTACTTC	CASRSAGGGEETQYF	TRBJ2-5	TRBV6-8	.	15	TRBD2
TGTGCCAGCAGTTTAAGACAGCAACCGGGGTACGAGCAGTACTTC	CASSLRQQPGYEQYF	TRBJ2-7	TRBV27	.	15	.
TGTGCCAGCAGGAGACTAGCGGGGGCATACGAGCAGTACTTC	CASRRLAGAYEQYF	TRBJ2-7	TRBV6-5	.	14	TRBD2
TGTGCCAGCTCACCGGCAGGAGAAGGCTACACCTTC	CASSPAGEGYTF	TRBJ1-2	TRBV18	.	12	.
TGTGCCACCCGGGGTGGGGCCAACGTCCTGACTTTC	CATRGGANVLTF	TRBJ2-6	TRBV10-3	.	12	.
TGTGCCGTGGGAGGCAATCAGCCCCAGCATTTT	CAVGGNQPQHF	TRBJ1-5	TRBV5-8	.	11	.
TGTGCCAGCAGTCTTCTTCCGGGACTCAGAATAGGGACCGGGGAGCTGTTTTTT	CASSLLPGLRIGTGELFF	TRBJ2-2	TRBV2	.	18	.
TGTGCCTGGACGAGGGGGGTGGGGGAAAAACTGTTTTTT	CAWTRGVGEKLFF	TRBJ1-4	TRBV30	.	13	.
TGTGCCAGCAGCGGCCCAGGGGATACGCAGTATTTT	CASSGPGDTQYF	TRBJ2-3	TRBV7-9	.	12	.
TGTGCCTGGAGGTCCGGACAGAATAACTACGAGCAGTACTTC	CAWRSGQNNYEQYF	TRBJ2-7	TRBV30	.	14	.
TGTGCCAGCAGTCTGGGACAGGGGGCGACTAATGAAAAACTGTTTTTT	CASSLGQGATNEKLFF	TRBJ1-4	TRBV27	.	16	TRBD1
TGCGCCAGCAGCCGATCCTTGGGGGACAAAAATCAGCCCCAGCATTTT	CASSRSLGDKNQPQHF	TRBJ1-5	TRBV4-1	.	16	.
TGCAGCGTTGAACCTGGACAGACATACAATGAGCAGTTCTTC	CSVEPGQTYNEQFF	TRBJ2-1	TRBV29-1	.	14	.
TGTGCCAGCAGCTTAGCTCCCAGGCTTCCTGGAAACACCATATATTTT	CASSLAPRLPGNTIYF	TRBJ1-3	TRBV7-9	.	16	.
TGTGCCAGCAGTTATACATTACAGGGGAGAAAGCAGTACTTC	CASSYTLQGRKQYF	TRBJ2-7	TRBV6-5	.	14	TRBD1
TGTGCCAGCAGCCAGGGACAGCTCTACGGGGCTTTCTTT	CASSQGQLYGAFF	TRBJ1-1	TRBV7-8	.	13	TRBD1
TGCAGCGTTGGGATGGAAAACTATGGCTACACCTTC	CSVGMENYGYTF	TRBJ1-2	TRBV29-1	.	12	.
TGTGCCAGCGAAATAGTGGGGGACAGGCGGATCTTC	CASEIVGDRRIF	TRBJ2-7	TRBV25-1	few	12	TRBD1
TGTGCCAGCAGTGAATACGCAGGGCGGAGCGGATCGTATAACACTGAAGCTTTCTTT	CASSEYAGRSGSYNTEAFF	TRBJ1-1	TRBV6-1	.	19	.
TGTGCCAGCAGTGACAGGGAACAGGGTTCGTGGGGCCTCCACTTT	CASSDREQGSWGLHF	TRBJ1-6	TRBV6-1	.	15	.
TGCGCCAGCAGCTCCGCTACGGGGCGGGAGACCCAGTACTTC	CASSSATGRETQYF	TRBJ2-5	TRBV5-1	.	14	.
TGTGCCAGCAGTAGGGATGCCTATGGCTACACCTTC	CASSRDAYGYTF	TRBJ1-2	TRBV2	.	12	.
TGTGCCTGGAGTGTACCCGCCGAGAGCTCCTACGAGCAGTACTTC	CAWSVPAESSYEQYF	TRBJ2-7	TRBV30	.	15	.
TGTGCCTGGAGTACCCGGGACAGATATAGCAATCAGCCCCAGCATTTT	CAWSTRDRYSNQPQHF	TRBJ1-5	TRBV30	.	16	TRBD1
TGTGCCAGCAGCGAAACGGGGCGGGCCAAAAACATTCAGTACTTC	CASSETGRAKNIQYF	TRBJ2-4	TRBV7-9	once	15	.
TGTGCCAGCAGCTCTACAGGGGGCTACGAGCAGTACTTC	CASSSTGGYEQYF	TRBJ2-7	TRBV9	.	13	TRBD1